A selection of T cell receptor beta chains follows, all from one sample in a study of cytomegalovirus exposure and HLA in healthy donors. Only in-frame clones appear in the TCRdb table, and some are missing; sequencing was by immunoSEQ multiplex PCR. The sample totals about 39,000 clones. The sequenced sample was PBMCs. All receptors derive from a male donor in good health and CMV-seronegative. The CDR3 runs from the conserved cysteine through the conserved F or W. Fields, in order: V gene, J gene, D gene, CDR3 protein, CDR3 DNA. The D gene is left open where the match is weak.

v_call: TRBV6-5; j_call: TRBJ1-1; d_call: .; cdr3_aa: CASSIREDTEAFF; cdr3_nt: TGTGCCAGCAGTATCAGGGAGGACACTGAAGCTTTCTTT
v_call: TRBV11-1; j_call: TRBJ1-1; d_call: TRBD1; cdr3_aa: CASSLTGVNTEAFF; cdr3_nt: TGTGCCAGCAGCCTTACAGGGGTGAACACTGAAGCTTTCTTT
v_call: TRBV19; j_call: TRBJ2-7; d_call: TRBD2; cdr3_aa: CASSIGGSSYEQYF; cdr3_nt: TGTGCCAGTAGTATAGGCGGGAGCTCCTACGAGCAGTACTTC
v_call: TRBV4-2; j_call: TRBJ2-7; d_call: TRBD2; cdr3_aa: CASSQVAGEFYEQYF; cdr3_nt: TGTGCCAGCAGCCAAGTAGCGGGGGAATTCTACGAGCAGTACTTC
v_call: TRBV5-6; j_call: TRBJ1-1; d_call: TRBD1; cdr3_aa: CASSLVQGASEAFF; cdr3_nt: TGTGCCAGCAGCTTGGTTCAGGGGGCCTCTGAAGCTTTCTTT
v_call: TRBV2; j_call: TRBJ1-5; d_call: .; cdr3_aa: CASSGNYRENQPQHF; cdr3_nt: TGTGCCAGCAGTGGGAACTACAGGGAGAATCAGCCCCAGCATTTT
v_call: TRBV9; j_call: TRBJ2-1; d_call: TRBD2; cdr3_aa: CASSSRLAGDNEQFF; cdr3_nt: TGTGCCAGCAGCTCTAGACTAGCGGGTGACAATGAGCAGTTCTTC
v_call: TRBV5-1; j_call: TRBJ2-3; d_call: TRBD1; cdr3_aa: CASSLAGQGTDTQYF; cdr3_nt: TGCGCCAGCAGCTTGGCCGGACAGGGAACAGATACGCAGTATTTT
v_call: TRBV27; j_call: TRBJ1-6; d_call: .; cdr3_aa: CASRSGVVNSPLHF; cdr3_nt: TGTGCCAGCCGTTCCGGGGTAGTTAATTCACCCCTCCACTTT
v_call: TRBV10-3; j_call: TRBJ1-1; d_call: .; cdr3_aa: CAISVGTLNTEAFF; cdr3_nt: TGTGCCATCAGTGTCGGGACATTAAACACTGAAGCTTTCTTT
v_call: TRBV5-4; j_call: TRBJ2-5; d_call: TRBD2; cdr3_aa: CASSTTSGGGKTQYF; cdr3_nt: TGTGCCAGCAGCACCACTAGCGGGGGGGGGAAGACCCAGTACTTC
v_call: TRBV7-2; j_call: TRBJ1-1; d_call: TRBD1; cdr3_aa: CASSFTGVNTEAFF; cdr3_nt: TGTGCCAGCAGCTTTACAGGGGTGAACACTGAAGCTTTCTTT
v_call: TRBV4-1; j_call: TRBJ1-4; d_call: TRBD1; cdr3_aa: CASSQDRERTGVKENEKLFF; cdr3_nt: TGCGCCAGCAGCCAAGATAGGGAGCGGACAGGGGTAAAGGAGAATGAAAAACTGTTTTTT
v_call: TRBV12-5; j_call: TRBJ2-2; d_call: .; cdr3_aa: CASGDSSNGELFF; cdr3_nt: TGTGCTAGTGGTGACAGCTCGAACGGGGAGCTGTTTTTT
v_call: TRBV9; j_call: TRBJ2-3; d_call: TRBD2; cdr3_aa: CASSVDLAGRTDTQYF; cdr3_nt: TGTGCCAGCAGCGTAGATCTAGCGGGGAGGACAGATACGCAGTATTTT
v_call: TRBV5-1; j_call: TRBJ2-7; d_call: TRBD1; cdr3_aa: CASSRGQGAMDEQYF; cdr3_nt: TGCGCCAGCAGCAGGGGACAGGGGGCGATGGACGAGCAGTACTTC
v_call: TRBV9; j_call: TRBJ2-5; d_call: .; cdr3_aa: CASSVAASRGQETQYF; cdr3_nt: TGTGCCAGCAGCGTCGCTGCCTCGAGAGGGCAAGAGACCCAGTACTTC
v_call: TRBV7-9; j_call: TRBJ1-4; d_call: TRBD1; cdr3_aa: CASSTPGRGLQGEKLFF; cdr3_nt: TGTGCCAGCAGTACCCCTGGCAGGGGGCTTCAGGGTGAAAAACTGTTTTTT
v_call: TRBV6-1; j_call: TRBJ1-3; d_call: .; cdr3_aa: CASRQVSGNTIYF; cdr3_nt: TGTGCCAGCAGACAGGTTTCAGGAAACACCATATATTTT
v_call: TRBV7-3; j_call: TRBJ2-6; d_call: TRBD1; cdr3_aa: CASSWDSGRGANVLTF; cdr3_nt: TGTGCCAGCAGCTGGGACAGTGGAAGAGGGGCCAACGTCCTGACTTTC
v_call: TRBV7-9; j_call: TRBJ2-5; d_call: .; cdr3_aa: CASSPAKLNQETQYF; cdr3_nt: TGTGCCAGCAGCCCAGCGAAACTAAACCAAGAGACCCAGTACTTC
v_call: TRBV28; j_call: TRBJ1-5; d_call: .; cdr3_aa: CASRWGGDQPQHF; cdr3_nt: TGTGCCAGCAGGTGGGGGGGGGATCAGCCCCAGCATTTT
v_call: TRBV9; j_call: TRBJ2-2; d_call: .; cdr3_aa: CASRRGLQGASPAGELFF; cdr3_nt: TGTGCCAGCAGAAGAGGATTACAGGGAGCATCCCCTGCCGGGGAGCTGTTTTTT
v_call: TRBV4-1; j_call: TRBJ2-7; d_call: TRBD1; cdr3_aa: CASSQIGQGAHEQYF; cdr3_nt: TGCGCCAGCAGCCAAATTGGACAGGGGGCCCACGAGCAGTACTTC
v_call: TRBV2; j_call: TRBJ2-7; d_call: TRBD1; cdr3_aa: CASSEATGGQYEQYF; cdr3_nt: TGTGCCAGCAGTGAAGCTACAGGGGGCCAATACGAGCAGTACTTC
v_call: TRBV29-1; j_call: TRBJ2-7; d_call: TRBD1; cdr3_aa: CSVRTGTVYEQYF; cdr3_nt: TGCAGCGTCAGAACCGGGACAGTCTACGAGCAGTACTTC
v_call: TRBV5-6; j_call: TRBJ2-3; d_call: TRBD1; cdr3_aa: CASSLSGTGGRDTQYF; cdr3_nt: TGTGCCAGCAGCCTGTCGGGGACAGGGGGTCGGGATACGCAGTATTTT
v_call: TRBV6-5; j_call: TRBJ2-7; d_call: .; cdr3_aa: CASSLGLAYEQYF; cdr3_nt: TGTGCCAGCAGTCTTGGACTGGCCTACGAGCAGTACTTC
v_call: TRBV2; j_call: TRBJ2-2; d_call: .; cdr3_aa: CASSQNTGELFF; cdr3_nt: TGTGCCAGCAGCCAAAACACCGGGGAGCTGTTTTTT
v_call: TRBV20-1; j_call: TRBJ2-5; d_call: .; cdr3_aa: CSAILETQYF; cdr3_nt: TGCAGTGCTATATTGGAGACCCAGTACTTC
v_call: TRBV6-6; j_call: TRBJ2-5; d_call: TRBD2; cdr3_aa: CASSPSRGGETQYF; cdr3_nt: TGTGCCAGCAGTCCCTCCCGGGGGGGGGAGACCCAGTACTTC
v_call: TRBV2; j_call: TRBJ2-6; d_call: TRBD1; cdr3_aa: CASRITGAGANVLTF; cdr3_nt: TGTGCCAGCAGGATAACAGGGGCTGGGGCCAACGTCCTGACTTTC
v_call: TRBV5-5; j_call: TRBJ2-7; d_call: .; cdr3_aa: CASSLRMASSYEQYF; cdr3_nt: TGTGCCAGCAGCTTAAGAATGGCCAGCTCCTACGAGCAGTACTTC
v_call: TRBV28; j_call: TRBJ1-6; d_call: TRBD1; cdr3_aa: CASSSGTGRSPLHF; cdr3_nt: TGTGCCAGCAGTTCCGGGACAGGAAGGTCACCCCTCCACTTT
v_call: TRBV6-1; j_call: TRBJ2-3; d_call: .; cdr3_aa: CASRGLGTRHGF; cdr3_nt: TGTGCCAGCAGAGGACTCGGGACTCGACACGGATTT
v_call: TRBV6-4; j_call: TRBJ2-2; d_call: .; cdr3_aa: CASSPGEAGTGELFF; cdr3_nt: TGTGCCAGCAGCCCCGGTGAGGCGGGCACCGGGGAGCTGTTTTTT
v_call: TRBV9; j_call: TRBJ1-3; d_call: .; cdr3_aa: CASSASGAGNTIYF; cdr3_nt: TGTGCCAGCAGCGCCTCAGGGGCTGGAAACACCATATATTTT
v_call: TRBV7-2; j_call: TRBJ1-1; d_call: .; cdr3_aa: CASSLIAGQMNTEAFF; cdr3_nt: TGTGCCAGCAGCTTAATCGCAGGGCAAATGAACACTGAAGCTTTCTTT
v_call: TRBV5-5; j_call: TRBJ2-5; d_call: TRBD1; cdr3_aa: CASSRQGETQYF; cdr3_nt: TGTGCCAGCAGTAGACAGGGTGAGACCCAGTACTTC
v_call: TRBV7-2; j_call: TRBJ2-5; d_call: TRBD2; cdr3_aa: CASSPRGLAGGVETQYF; cdr3_nt: TGTGCCAGCAGCCCGCGTGGACTAGCGGGGGGGGTGGAGACCCAGTACTTC
v_call: TRBV7-9; j_call: TRBJ2-7; d_call: .; cdr3_aa: CASSLSGTGNYYEQYF; cdr3_nt: TGTGCCAGCAGCTTATCGGGTACAGGGAACTACTACGAGCAGTACTTC
v_call: TRBV14; j_call: TRBJ1-1; d_call: .; cdr3_aa: CASSQTSTVEAFF; cdr3_nt: TGTGCCAGCAGCCAAACGTCTACTGTTGAAGCTTTCTTT